This paragraph covers one T cell receptor (beta chain) sequence. This entry comes from a study of T-cell reconstitution after alpha-beta-depleted transplantation in children. Unique molecular identifiers were incorporated into the prepared TCRbeta library. In TCRdb, the PCR reads were re-called with MiXCR into one record per CDR3 protein. The sample holds 500,000 to 600,000 distinct CDR3 sequences, 18% seen once. Material: PBMCs from the stem cell graft donor, obtained from the stem cell graft. This receptor was obtained from a human donor who donated a stem cell graft to a child with acute lymphoblastic leukemia.

CDR3 nucleotide sequence: TGCAGTGGGCTAGCGGGAGAGGGACGGTACCAAGAGACCCAGTACTTC. It encodes CSGLAGEGRYQETQYF. The chain is built from TRBV20-1 and TRBJ2-5; 10 nucleotides agree with TRBD2. J lost 0 bases, V lost 7 bases, and 11 bases had no gene match. This CDR3 contains 16 residues. Germline assignment: CDR1 DFQATT and CDR2 SNEGSKA (reference sequence).